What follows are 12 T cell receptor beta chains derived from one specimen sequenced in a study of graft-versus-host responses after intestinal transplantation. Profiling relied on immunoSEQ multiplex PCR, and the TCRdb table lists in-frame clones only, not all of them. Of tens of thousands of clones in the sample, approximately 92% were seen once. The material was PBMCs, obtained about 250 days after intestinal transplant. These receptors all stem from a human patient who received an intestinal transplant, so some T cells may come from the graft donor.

This CDR3 reads CASSRDATPYEQYF. In nucleotides, the CDR3 is TGTGCCAGTAGTAGGGACGCTACACCCTACGAGCAGTACTTC. This rearrangement joins TRBV19 to TRBJ2-7; TRBD1 or TRBD2 may be the D gene (5 bases each). Germline CDR1 LNHDA, CDR2 SQIVND (reference sequence). Trimming pared 4 bases from V and 2 bases from J, leaving 12 bases between. This CDR3 has 14 residues.

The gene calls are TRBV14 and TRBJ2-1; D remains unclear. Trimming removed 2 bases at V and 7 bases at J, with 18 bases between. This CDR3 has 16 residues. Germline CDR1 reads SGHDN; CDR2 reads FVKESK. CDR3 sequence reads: CASSQYYTLPQNEQFF. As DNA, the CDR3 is TGTGCCAGCAGCCAATACTATACTCTCCCCCAGAATGAGCAGTTCTTC.

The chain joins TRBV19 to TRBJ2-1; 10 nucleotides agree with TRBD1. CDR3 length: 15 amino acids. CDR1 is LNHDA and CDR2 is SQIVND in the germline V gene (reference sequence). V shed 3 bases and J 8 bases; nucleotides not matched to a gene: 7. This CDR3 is CASSIGQGETDEQFF. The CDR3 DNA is TGTGCCAGTAGTATTGGACAGGGGGAAACAGATGAGCAGTTCTTC.

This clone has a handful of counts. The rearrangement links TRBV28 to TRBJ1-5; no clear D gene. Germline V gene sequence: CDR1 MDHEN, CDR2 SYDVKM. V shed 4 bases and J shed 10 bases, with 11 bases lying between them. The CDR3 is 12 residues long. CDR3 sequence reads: CASSSPNYPQHF. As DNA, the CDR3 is TGTGCCAGCAGTTCCCCCAATTATCCCCAGCATTTT.

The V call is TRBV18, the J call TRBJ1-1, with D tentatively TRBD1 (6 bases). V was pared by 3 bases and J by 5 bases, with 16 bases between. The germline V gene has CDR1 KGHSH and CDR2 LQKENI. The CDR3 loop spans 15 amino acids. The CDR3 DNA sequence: TGTGCCAGCTCACCTGGTGAGGGGGAGTGGACTGAAGCTTTCTTT. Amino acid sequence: CASSPGEGEWTEAFF.

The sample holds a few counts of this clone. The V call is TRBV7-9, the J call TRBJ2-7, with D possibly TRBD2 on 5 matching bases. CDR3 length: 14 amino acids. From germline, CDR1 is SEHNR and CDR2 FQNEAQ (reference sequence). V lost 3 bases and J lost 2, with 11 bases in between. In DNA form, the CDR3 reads TGTGCCAGCAGCTTTTGGACTGGGACCTACGAGCAGTACTTC. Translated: CASSFWTGTYEQYF. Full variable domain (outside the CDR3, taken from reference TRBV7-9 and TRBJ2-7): DTGVSQNPRHKITKRGQNVTFRCDPISEHNRLYWYRQTLGQGPEFLTYFQNEAQLEKSRLLSDRFSAERPKGSFSTLEIQRTEQGDSAMYLCASSFWTGTYEQYFGPGTRLTVT.

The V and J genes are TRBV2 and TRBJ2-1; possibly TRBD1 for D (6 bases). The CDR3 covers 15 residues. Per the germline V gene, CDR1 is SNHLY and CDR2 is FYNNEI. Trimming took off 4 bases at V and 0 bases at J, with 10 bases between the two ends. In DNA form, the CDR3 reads TGTGCCAGCAGTGTGGAAGGGGGCTCCTACAATGAGCAGTTCTTC. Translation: CASSVEGGSYNEQFF.

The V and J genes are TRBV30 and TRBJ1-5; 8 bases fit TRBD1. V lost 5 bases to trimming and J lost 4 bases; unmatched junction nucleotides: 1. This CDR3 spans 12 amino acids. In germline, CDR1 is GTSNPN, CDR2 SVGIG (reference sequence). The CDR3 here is CAWDRGNQPQHF. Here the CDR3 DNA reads TGTGCCTGGGACAGGGGAAATCAGCCCCAGCATTTT. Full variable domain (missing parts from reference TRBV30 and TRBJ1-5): SQTIHQWPATLVQPVGSPLSLECTVEGTSNPNLYWYRQAAGRGLQLLFYSVGIGQISSEVPQNLSASRPQDRQFILSSKKLLLSDSGFYLCAWDRGNQPQHFGDGTRLSIL.

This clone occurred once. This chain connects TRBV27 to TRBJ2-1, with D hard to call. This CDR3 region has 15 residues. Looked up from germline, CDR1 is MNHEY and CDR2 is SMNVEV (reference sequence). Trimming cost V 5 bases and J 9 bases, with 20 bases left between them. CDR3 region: CASSPSSPLETEQFF. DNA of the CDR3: TGTGCCAGCAGTCCCTCGTCGCCCCTAGAGACTGAGCAGTTCTTC.

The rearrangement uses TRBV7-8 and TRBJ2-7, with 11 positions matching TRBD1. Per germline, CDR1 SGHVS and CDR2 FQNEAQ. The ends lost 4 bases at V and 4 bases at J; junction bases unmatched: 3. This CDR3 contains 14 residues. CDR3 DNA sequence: TGTGCCAGCAGCTCAAGGGACAGGGGGTACGAGCAGTACTTC. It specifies CASSSRDRGYEQYF.

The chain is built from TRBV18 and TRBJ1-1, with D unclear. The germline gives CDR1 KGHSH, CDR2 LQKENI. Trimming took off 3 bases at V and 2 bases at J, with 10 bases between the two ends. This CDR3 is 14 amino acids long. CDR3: CASSPTRSNTEAFF. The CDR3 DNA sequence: TGTGCCAGCTCACCGACCAGGTCAAACACTGAAGCTTTCTTT.

DNA for the CDR3: TGCGCCAGCAGCTTAGGGGATAGCTCCTACAATGAGCAGTTCTTC. It yields the protein CASSLGDSSYNEQFF. The chain combines TRBV5-1 with TRBJ2-1, with D possibly matching TRBD1 (5 bases). Germline assignment: CDR1 SGHRS and CDR2 YFSETQ. The CDR3 is made up of 15 amino acids. V shed 2 bases and J shed 0 bases, with 9 bases lying between them.